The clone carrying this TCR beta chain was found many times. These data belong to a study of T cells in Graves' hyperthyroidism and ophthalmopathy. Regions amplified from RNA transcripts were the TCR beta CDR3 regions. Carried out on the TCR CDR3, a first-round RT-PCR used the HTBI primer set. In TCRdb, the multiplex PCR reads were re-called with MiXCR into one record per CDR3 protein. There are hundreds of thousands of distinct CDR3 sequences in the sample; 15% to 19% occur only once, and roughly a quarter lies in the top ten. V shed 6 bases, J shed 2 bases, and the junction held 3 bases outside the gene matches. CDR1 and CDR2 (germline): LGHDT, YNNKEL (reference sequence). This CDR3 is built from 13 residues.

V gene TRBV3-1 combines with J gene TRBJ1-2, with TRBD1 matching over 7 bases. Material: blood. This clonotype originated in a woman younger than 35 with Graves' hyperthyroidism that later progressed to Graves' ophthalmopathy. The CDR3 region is CASSGTENYGYTF. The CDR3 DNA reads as TGTGCCAGCAGTGGGACAGAAAACTATGGCTACACCTTC.